A single sample gave rise to the 29 T cell receptor beta chains below, sequenced in a study of T-cell memory formation after mild COVID-19. TCRdb called the 5' RACE reads again in MiXCR, with one record for every CDR3 protein. Among hundreds of thousands of distinct CDR3 sequences listed, 28% were seen once. The material sequenced was PBMCs or a T cell subset sorted from them (not recorded which). These receptors all stem from an adult woman who had mild COVID-19 (a few samples of this study predate the infection). Cell type and time point are not known.

The chain employs TRBV6-5 and TRBJ2-3; D is unresolved. This CDR3 spans 13 amino acids. CDR1 is MNHEY, CDR2 SVGAGI, per germline. Trimming removed 6 bases from V and 6 bases from J, with 13 bases in between. CDR3 nucleotides: TGTGCCAGCAGGAGCTCATTAAGGGATACGCAGTATTTT. Translated: CASRSSLRDTQYF.

Ten or more counts support this clonotype. This chain joins TRBV3-1 and TRBJ2-5; D is perhaps TRBD1 (6 bases). Per the germline V gene, CDR1 is LGHDT and CDR2 is YNNKEL (reference sequence). Trimming took 0 bases from V and 5 from J, leaving 16 bases between them. This CDR3 spans 16 amino acids. The CDR3 DNA sequence: TGTGCCAGCAGCCAAGATGGGGGCGGTGGGGCGGAGACCCAGTACTTC. Residues: CASSQDGGGGAETQYF.

There are many counts of this clonotype. This chain connects TRBV7-9 to TRBJ2-5; D call uncertain. The CDR3 loop spans 12 amino acids. Per germline, CDR1 SEHNR and CDR2 FQNEAQ (reference sequence). The V gene lost 0 bases and the J gene lost 7 bases, with 6 bases spanning the gap. CDR3 bases: TGTGCCAGCAGCTTAGCGTTGGGGACCCAGTACTTC. Its protein product is CASSLALGTQYF.

The chain couples TRBV9 to TRBJ2-3; 9 nucleotides agree with TRBD2. Trimming cost V 0 bases and J 2 bases; bases outside gene matches: 7. There are 17 residues in the CDR3. Per the germline V gene, CDR1 is SGDLS and CDR2 is YYNGEE. In DNA, the CDR3 is TGTGCCAGCAGCGTAGAGGTGACTAGCGGAAACACAGATACGCAGTATTTT. Its protein is CASSVEVTSGNTDTQYF.

The gene calls are TRBV12-3 or TRBV12-4 and TRBJ1-1; D gene ambiguous. CDR3 length: 12 residues. With 4 bases removed from V and 5 bases from J, the gap between germline ends came to 8 bases. CDR3 in amino acids: CASSYRWTEAFF. DNA for the CDR3: TGTGCCAGCAGTTATAGGTGGACTGAAGCTTTCTTT.

V is TRBV11-2 and J is TRBJ2-3, with D unresolved. The germline V and J ends were trimmed by 7 bases and 0 bases, with 5 bases remaining between them. CDR1 SGHAT and CDR2 FQNNGV come from the germline V gene. This CDR3 is built from 12 residues. This CDR3 reads CASTQSTDTQYF. CDR3 nucleotide sequence: TGTGCCAGCACCCAAAGCACAGATACGCAGTATTTT.

The rearrangement uses TRBV7-2 and TRBJ2-3; D uncertain. Trimming removed 1 base at V and 0 bases at J, with 11 bases between. From germline, CDR1 is SGHTA and CDR2 FQGNSA. There are 16 residues in the CDR3. The CDR3 sequence is CASSLGLGTSTDTQYF. CDR3 sequence (DNA): TGTGCCAGCAGCTTAGGTCTCGGAACTAGCACAGATACGCAGTATTTT.

Ten or more counts support this clonotype. V is TRBV5-1 and J is TRBJ2-5, with D perhaps matching TRBD2 (5 bases). The CDR3 sequence is 13 residues long. V was clipped by 1 base and J by 2 bases, with 6 bases between them. Germline V gene lookup returns CDR1 SGHRS and CDR2 YFSETQ. The CDR3 region has the DNA TGCGCCAGCAGCTTGAGCGGTCAAGAGACCCAGTACTTC. Translated: CASSLSGQETQYF.

The sample holds a few counts of this clonotype. The gene calls are TRBV29-1 and TRBJ2-3, with D possibly matching TRBD1 (7 bases). The CDR3 runs to 18 residues. V shed 6 bases and J shed 4 bases, with 29 bases lying between them. The germline V gene encodes CDR1 SQVTM and CDR2 ANQGSEA. The CDR3 is CSVVYAAGQLREPDTQYF. The CDR3 nucleotides are TGCAGCGTCGTCTATGCGGCGGGACAGCTTCGGGAACCAGATACGCAGTATTTT.

The V and J genes are TRBV10-3 and TRBJ2-7, with 9 nucleotides matching TRBD1. Germline CDR1 ENHRY, CDR2 SYGVKD. The CDR3 loop spans 15 amino acids. V shed 0 bases and J 4 bases; nucleotides not matched to a gene: 4. CDR3 protein: CAISESATGGYEQYF. The CDR3 DNA sequence: TGTGCCATCAGTGAGTCGGCGACAGGGGGTTACGAGCAGTACTTC.

This clonotype showed up just a few times. The chain links TRBV12-3 or TRBV12-4 to TRBJ1-2, with D possibly matching TRBD1 (5 bases). V was trimmed by 6 bases and J by 7 bases, leaving 12 bases between them. The CDR3 has 12 amino acids. The CDR3 region is CASSHGAPGYTF. The CDR3 DNA is TGTGCCAGCAGCCACGGGGCCCCTGGCTACACCTTC.

The chain carries TRBV4-3 and TRBJ2-1, with 7 positions matching TRBD2. Germline values: CDR1 LGHNA, CDR2 YSLEER. The V segment lost 0 bases and the J segment 8 bases; nucleotides outside the gene matches: 7. This CDR3 spans 15 amino acids. For the CDR3, the DNA is TGCGCCAGCAGCCAAGAGAAGCGGGATGGCGATGAGCAGTTCTTC. Its protein is CASSQEKRDGDEQFF.

This clonotype was seen only a few times. The chain employs TRBV24-1 and TRBJ2-1, with 11 bases aligning to TRBD2. Germline CDR1 and CDR2: KGHDR and SFDVKD. The CDR3 runs 16 residues. After removal of 7 bases from V and 6 bases from J, the junction contained 10 bases not matched to a gene. The CDR3 sequence: CATRESGTSGRNEQFF. CDR3 nucleotide sequence: TGTGCCACCAGGGAGAGCGGGACTAGCGGTCGCAATGAGCAGTTCTTC.

The chain couples TRBV20-1 to TRBJ1-2; tentative D call: TRBD1 (5 bases). Germline V CDR1 and CDR2: DFQATT, SNEGSKA (reference sequence). The CDR3 has 15 amino acids. The V end was cut by 3 bases, the J end by 0 bases, with 14 bases between. This CDR3 reads CSASPDSNSNYGYTF. As DNA, the CDR3 is TGCAGTGCTAGTCCCGACAGTAATTCTAACTATGGCTACACCTTC.

This clonotype was picked up a small number of times. This chain links TRBV6-5 with TRBJ1-5; D might be TRBD1 (5 bases). V dropped 2 bases and J dropped 1 base, with 6 bases sitting between them. The germline V gene has CDR1 MNHEY and CDR2 SVGAGI. The CDR3 extends over 14 amino acids. The CDR3 sequence: CASSYDRSNQPQHF. Written as DNA, the CDR3 is TGTGCCAGCAGTTACGACAGAAGCAATCAGCCCCAGCATTTT.

The CDR3 region is CASSLTGQNYGYTF. The CDR3 DNA reads TGTGCCAGCTCACTAACGGGACAGAACTATGGCTACACCTTC. The chain has TRBV18 and TRBJ1-2; 7 bases are a match to TRBD1. The CDR3 runs to 14 residues. Trimming removed 4 bases from V and 2 bases from J; junction bases left unmatched: 4. Germline V gene data show CDR1 as KGHSH and CDR2 as LQKENI.

The genes are TRBV20-1 and TRBJ2-3; tentatively, D is TRBD2 (6 bases). Germline CDR1 reads DFQATT; CDR2 reads SNEGSKA (reference sequence). The CDR3 extends over 15 amino acids. The V gene lost 3 bases and the J gene lost 1 base, with 14 bases spanning the gap. The CDR3 DNA reads as TGCAGTGCTAGCGACGGATCGGGGGGCACAGATACGCAGTATTTT. Translation gives CSASDGSGGTDTQYF.

The chain uses TRBV3-1 and TRBJ1-2; TRBD1 agrees at 10 bases. The CDR3 runs 18 residues. The trim removed 0 bases at V and 2 bases at J, leaving 9 bases unmatched. Germline assignment: CDR1 LGHDT and CDR2 YNNKEL (reference sequence). CDR3 sequence reads: CASSQDLILDRGNYGYTF. The CDR3 DNA is TGTGCCAGCAGCCAAGATCTAATTTTGGACAGGGGGAACTATGGCTACACCTTC.

CDR3 region: CASSPRDPSYNEQFF. For the CDR3, the DNA is TGTGCCAGCAGCCCCCGGGACCCCTCCTACAATGAGCAGTTCTTC. The V and J genes are TRBV9 and TRBJ2-1, with D perhaps being TRBD1 or TRBD2 (5 bases each). Germline V gene data show CDR1 as SGDLS and CDR2 as YYNGEE. V shed 4 bases and J shed 0 bases, with 11 bases lying between them. The CDR3 totals 15 residues.

The CDR3 loop reads CASSPNSSGRETQYF. The DNA of the CDR3 is TGTGCCAGCAGCCCGAACTCTAGCGGGCGGGAGACCCAGTACTTC. The chain combines TRBV7-3 with TRBJ2-5; 8 nucleotides match TRBD2. The CDR3 contains 15 residues. After removal of 5 bases from V and 5 bases from J, the junction contained 10 bases not matched to a gene. Germline CDR1 reads SGHTA; CDR2 reads FQGTGA.

The chain combines TRBV9 with TRBJ2-2; D is perhaps TRBD2 (7 bases). Germline V gene lookup returns CDR1 SGDLS and CDR2 YYNGEE. This CDR3 spans 16 amino acids. V lost 7 bases to trimming and J lost 0 bases, with 16 bases between them. The CDR3 DNA sequence: TGTGCCAGCTCAACCAAGGGGGGGGCGAACACCGGGGAGCTGTTTTTT. This translates into CASSTKGGANTGELFF.

This clonotype has a handful of counts. The chain joins TRBV9 to TRBJ2-1; the match to TRBD2 covers 7 bases. This CDR3 has 17 residues. V lost 4 bases and J lost 1; bases outside the gene matches: 11. CDR1 and CDR2 (germline): SGDLS, YYNGEE. The chain's CDR3 is CASSPMGGSSSYNEQFF. CDR3 nucleotide sequence: TGTGCCAGCAGCCCGATGGGCGGGAGTTCGTCCTACAATGAGCAGTTCTTC.

This clonotype was counted a few times. V usage is TRBV12-3 or TRBV12-4 and J usage is TRBJ2-2, with 14 bases aligning to TRBD2. The CDR3 covers 16 residues. V gave up 6 bases and J gave up 3 bases; unmatched junction bases: 3. This CDR3 is CASSPTSGRDTGELFF. In nucleotides, the CDR3 is TGTGCCAGCAGCCCGACTAGCGGGAGGGACACCGGGGAGCTGTTTTTT.

The genes are TRBV7-9 and TRBJ2-5; 9 bases fit TRBD1. Germline trimming cut 0 bases from V and 7 bases from J; bases unmatched to any gene: 9. This CDR3 has 16 residues. Per germline, CDR1 SEHNR and CDR2 FQNEAQ (reference sequence). For the CDR3, the DNA is TGTGCCAGCAGCTTAGCCGGACAGGGGCGGATTAGGACCCAGTACTTC. Its protein is CASSLAGQGRIRTQYF.

DNA of the CDR3: TGTGCCTGGACCACGGGACTGCCTCCGAACGAGCAGTACTTC. Protein: CAWTTGLPPNEQYF. The rearrangement joins TRBV30 to TRBJ2-7, with D tentatively TRBD2 (6 bases). The V and J ends lost 4 bases and 5 bases respectively, with 18 bases between them. Germline lookup yields CDR1 GTSNPN and CDR2 SVGIG (reference sequence). The CDR3 totals 14 residues.

The V call is TRBV7-8, the J call TRBJ2-5, with 10 bases fitting TRBD1. This CDR3 has 17 amino acids. Germline CDR1 and CDR2: SGHVS and FQNEAQ. J gave up 4 bases and V 2 bases, and 10 bases lay outside the gene matches. CDR3 sequence (DNA): TGTGCCAGCAGCTTATTACTTCGGGACAGGGGTGGAGAGACCCAGTACTTC. This sequence encodes CASSLLLRDRGGETQYF.

This clonotype showed up just a few times. CDR3 amino acids: CASRGPLTKKLQETQYF. In nucleotides, the CDR3 is TGTGCCAGCAGGGGGCCACTGACCAAGAAACTACAAGAGACCCAGTACTTC. The chain has TRBV7-9 and TRBJ2-5, with D possibly matching TRBD1 (5 bases). V was trimmed by 6 bases and J by 2 bases, leaving 22 bases between them. The germline V gene encodes CDR1 SEHNR and CDR2 FQNEAQ (reference sequence). This CDR3 is 17 amino acids long.

This clonotype was detected a few times. The chain is built from TRBV7-2 and TRBJ2-3; 7 nucleotides match TRBD2. Losses at the gene ends were 1 base for V and 0 bases for J; bases not matched to a gene: 4. Germline values: CDR1 SGHTA, CDR2 FQGNSA. The CDR3 runs to 16 residues. Written as DNA, the CDR3 is TGTGCCAGCAGCTTAGTTGGCGGGAGAAGCACAGATACGCAGTATTTT. Its protein is CASSLVGGRSTDTQYF.

The chain recombines TRBV11-2 with TRBJ2-7, with 8 bases lining up with TRBD2. The CDR3 extends over 15 amino acids. The ends lost 5 bases at V and 6 bases at J; junction bases unmatched: 12. Germline V gene data show CDR1 as SGHAT and CDR2 as FQNNGV. The CDR3 protein is CASSDLRGALTEQYF. The CDR3, as DNA: TGTGCCAGCAGCGACTTGCGGGGGGCGCTAACCGAGCAGTACTTC. Filled out from reference TRBV11-2 and TRBJ2-7, the complete variable domain reads EAGVAQSPRYKIIEKRQSVAFWCNPISGHATLYWYQQILGQGPKLLIQFQNNGVVDDSQLPKDRFSAERLKGVDSTLKIQPAKLEDSAVYLCASSDLRGALTEQYFGPGTRLTVT.